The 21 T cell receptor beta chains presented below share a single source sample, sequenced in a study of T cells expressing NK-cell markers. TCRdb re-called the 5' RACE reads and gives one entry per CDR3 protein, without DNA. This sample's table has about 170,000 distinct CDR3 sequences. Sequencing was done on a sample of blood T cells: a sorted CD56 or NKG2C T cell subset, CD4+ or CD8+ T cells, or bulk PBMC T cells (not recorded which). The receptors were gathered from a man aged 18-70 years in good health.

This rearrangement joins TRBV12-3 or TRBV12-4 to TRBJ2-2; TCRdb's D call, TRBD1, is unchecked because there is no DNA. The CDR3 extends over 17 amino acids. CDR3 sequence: CASSPERSGLNTGELFF.

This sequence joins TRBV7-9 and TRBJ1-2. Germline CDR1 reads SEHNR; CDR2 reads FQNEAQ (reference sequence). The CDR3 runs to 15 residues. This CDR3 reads CASSDPDQPTYGYTF.

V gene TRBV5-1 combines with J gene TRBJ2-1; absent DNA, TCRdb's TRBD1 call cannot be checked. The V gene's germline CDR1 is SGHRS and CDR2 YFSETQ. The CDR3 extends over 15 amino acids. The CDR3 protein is CASSLAQGQVNEQFF.

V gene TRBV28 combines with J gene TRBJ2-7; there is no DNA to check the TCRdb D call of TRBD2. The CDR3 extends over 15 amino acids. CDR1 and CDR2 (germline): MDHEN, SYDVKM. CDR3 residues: CASSLYEGNPYEQYF. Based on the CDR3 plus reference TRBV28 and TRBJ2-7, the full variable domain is DVKVTQSSRYLVKRTGEKVFLECVQDMDHENMFWYRQDPGLGLRLIYFSYDVKMKEKGDIPEGYSVSREKKERFSLILESASTNQTSMYLCASSLYEGNPYEQYFGPGTRLTVT.

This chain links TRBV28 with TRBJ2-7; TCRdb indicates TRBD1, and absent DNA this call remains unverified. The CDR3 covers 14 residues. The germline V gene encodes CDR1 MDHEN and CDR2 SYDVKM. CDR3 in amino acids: CASSFTGTASEQYF.

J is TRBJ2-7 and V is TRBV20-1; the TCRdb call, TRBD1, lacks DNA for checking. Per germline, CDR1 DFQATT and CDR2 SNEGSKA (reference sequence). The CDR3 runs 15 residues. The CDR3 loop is CSASPVGGDTYEQYF.

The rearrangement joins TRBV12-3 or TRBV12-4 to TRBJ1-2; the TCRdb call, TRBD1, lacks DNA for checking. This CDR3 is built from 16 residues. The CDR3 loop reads CASSLFYRPAGNGYTF.

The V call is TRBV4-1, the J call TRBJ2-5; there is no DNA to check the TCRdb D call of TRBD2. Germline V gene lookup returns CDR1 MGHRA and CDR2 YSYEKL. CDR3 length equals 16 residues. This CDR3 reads CASSQEVQRGRETQYF.

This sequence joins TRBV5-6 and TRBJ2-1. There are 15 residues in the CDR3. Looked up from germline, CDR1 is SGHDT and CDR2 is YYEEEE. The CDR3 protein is CASSSGSTRYNEQFF.

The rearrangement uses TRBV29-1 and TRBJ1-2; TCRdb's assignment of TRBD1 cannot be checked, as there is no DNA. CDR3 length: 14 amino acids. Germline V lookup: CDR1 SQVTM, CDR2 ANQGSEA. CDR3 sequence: CSVLDRGNNYGYTF.

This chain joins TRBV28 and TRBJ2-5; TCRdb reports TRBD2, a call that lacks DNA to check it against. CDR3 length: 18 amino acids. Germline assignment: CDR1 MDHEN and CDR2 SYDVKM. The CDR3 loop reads CASNHPLAGGPNQETQYF.

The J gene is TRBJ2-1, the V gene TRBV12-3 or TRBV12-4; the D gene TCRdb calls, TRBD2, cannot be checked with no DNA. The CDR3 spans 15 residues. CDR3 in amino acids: CASSSPSGTYNEQFF.

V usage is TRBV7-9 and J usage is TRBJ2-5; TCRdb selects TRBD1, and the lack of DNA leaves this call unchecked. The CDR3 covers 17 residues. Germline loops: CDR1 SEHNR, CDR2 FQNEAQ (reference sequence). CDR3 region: CASSGTGWRPNQETQYF.

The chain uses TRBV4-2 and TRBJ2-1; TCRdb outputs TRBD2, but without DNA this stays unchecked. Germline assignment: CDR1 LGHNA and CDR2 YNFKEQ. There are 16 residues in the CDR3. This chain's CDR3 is CASSQDPAGGPNEQFF.

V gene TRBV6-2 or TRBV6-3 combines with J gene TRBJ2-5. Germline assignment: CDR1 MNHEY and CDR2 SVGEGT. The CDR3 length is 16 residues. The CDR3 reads CASSYSSGEYQETQYF.

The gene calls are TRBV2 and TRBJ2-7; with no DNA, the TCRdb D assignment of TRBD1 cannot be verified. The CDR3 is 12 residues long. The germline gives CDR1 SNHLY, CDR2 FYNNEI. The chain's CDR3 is CASRPRVNEQYF. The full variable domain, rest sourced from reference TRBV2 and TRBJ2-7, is EPEVTQTPSHQVTQMGQEVILRCVPISNHLYFYWYRQILGQKVEFLVSFYNNEISEKSEIFDDQFSVERPDGSNFTLKIRSTKLEDSAMYFCASRPRVNEQYFGPGTRLTVT.

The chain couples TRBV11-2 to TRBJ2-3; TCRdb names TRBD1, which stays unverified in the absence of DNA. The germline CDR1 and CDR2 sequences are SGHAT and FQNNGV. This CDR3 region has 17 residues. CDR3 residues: CASSPGTGWVRTDTQYF.

The CDR3 is CASTPDSPNQPQHF. The J gene is TRBJ1-5, the V gene TRBV12-3 or TRBV12-4. The CDR3 consists of 14 residues.

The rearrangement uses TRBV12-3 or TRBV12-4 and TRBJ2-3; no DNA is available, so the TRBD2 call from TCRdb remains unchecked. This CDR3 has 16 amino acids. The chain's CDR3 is CASSLMGPPGTDTQYF.

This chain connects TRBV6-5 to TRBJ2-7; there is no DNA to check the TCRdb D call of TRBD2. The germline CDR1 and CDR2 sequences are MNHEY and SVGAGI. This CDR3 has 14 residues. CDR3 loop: CASSISGLTYEQYF.

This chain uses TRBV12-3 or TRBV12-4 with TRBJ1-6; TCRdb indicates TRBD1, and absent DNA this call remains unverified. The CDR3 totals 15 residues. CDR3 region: CASTQSQAYNSPLHF.